The present entry profiles one T cell receptor beta chain with its context. What it binds is unknown. V was trimmed by 0 bases and J by 12 bases, leaving 14 bases between them. The CDR3 has 13 amino acids. Germline V gives CDR1 LGHNA, CDR2 YNFKEQ. The data originate from a study of T-cell reconstitution after alpha-beta-depleted transplantation in children. Broader study findings: Surviving recipient T cells and intrathymic progenitors accounted for some patients' high TCRbeta diversity at day 60. By one year post-transplant, T-cell counts and diversity largely arose from T cells that were newly produced. Several hundred expanded graft clones reportedly gave rise to the alpha-beta T cells present about two months after transplant.

Preparing the TCRbeta library involved the use of unique molecular identifiers. TCRdb re-derived calls from the PCR reads in MiXCR, one entry per CDR3 protein. The profile shows under 250,000 distinct CDR3 sequences, about 24% of them singletons. The source was PBMCs, mostly from graft donor cells, collected 360 days after TCRalphabeta/CD19-depleted stem cell transplant. The J gene is TRBJ1-2, the V gene TRBV4-2; TRBD1 might be the D (5 bases). The receptor's source is a female patient between 2 and 15 years old who had a stem cell transplant for congenital amegakaryocytic thrombocytopenia, so the T cells may come from the graft donor. The CDR3: CASSQDLTARNTF. Written as DNA, the CDR3 is TGTGCCAGCAGCCAAGATCTGACAGCCCGCAACACCTTC.